This TCR beta chain appears in the sequencing data of a study of cytomegalovirus exposure and HLA in healthy donors. The study ran its PCR with 60 Vbeta and 13 Jbeta primers. The table came from immunoSEQ multiplex PCR; TCRdb's copy has only in-frame clones and leaves some out. The sample has some 200,000 clones, about 70% seen once; the top ten hold 2% to 3%. With V trimmed by 6 bases and J by 4 bases, 11 bases remained unmatched. The CDR3 sequence is 15 residues long. Germline V lookup: CDR1 MNHEY, CDR2 SMNVEV (reference sequence). The receptor was derived from a man in his forties in good health and CMV-seropositive. The chain links TRBV27 to TRBJ1-2; 7 bases line up with TRBD1. Sequencing input: PBMCs. Here the CDR3 reads CASSPDGTAPYGYTF. The CDR3 bases are TGTGCCAGCAGCCCCGATGGGACAGCCCCCTATGGCTACACCTTC.